The text below deals with one T cell receptor (beta chain). Its specificity is unknown. Generated by immunoSEQ multiplex PCR, the TCRdb table keeps only in-frame clones and is missing some. The profile shows about 150,000 clones, 85% to 90% of them singletons. Looked up from germline, CDR1 is SEHNR and CDR2 is FQNEAQ (reference sequence). Trimming stripped 4 bases from V and 4 bases from J, with 11 bases between. This CDR3 comprises 14 residues. This record belongs to a study of T cell responses to AZD1222 COVID-19 vaccine. Broader study findings: Targeting of unmutated variant regions was reportedly seen in nearly half of spike-specific TCRs.

The chain employs TRBV7-9 and TRBJ1-5; D unclear. Material: peripheral blood, obtained 28 days after the second AZD1222 dose. The clonotype was recovered from an adult who received the AZD1222 COVID-19 vaccine. The CDR3 sequence: CASSSQTSNQPQHF. CDR3 coding DNA: TGTGCCAGCAGCTCCCAAACAAGTAATCAGCCCCAGCATTTT.